This T cell receptor (beta chain) comes out of a study of CD8 T cells in ankylosing spondylitis. Broader study findings: About 8 highly homologous variants made up a TCR beta motif, and this motif appeared characteristic of ankylosing spondylitis blood. In peripheral blood, disease-linked CD8+ clones occurred at relatively low frequencies. Matched ankylosing spondylitis synovial fluid reportedly showed significant enrichment of disease-linked clones.

Comments on this clonotype: Its antigen is as yet unknown.

Germline CDR1 and CDR2: MDHEN and SYDVKM. This CDR3 is 15 amino acids long. Trimming took off 5 bases at V and 1 base at J, with 14 bases between the two ends. Preparation of TCR beta libraries was done by quantitative 5'-RACE with molecular barcodes. One entry per CDR3 protein, called by TCRdb with MiXCR from the 5' RACE reads. In the table there are roughly 200,000 distinct CDR3 sequences, roughly 13% of which are singletons. The J gene is TRBJ2-5, the V gene TRBV28; D perhaps matches TRBD1 (6 bases). The sample taken for sequencing was blood, either unsorted or a sorted T cell fraction (not recorded which). This TCR was sampled from a male donor with ankylosing spondylitis or in good health (not recorded which). DNA for the CDR3: TGTGCCAGCAGTCCCGAGACAGGCCGCCAAGAGACCCAGTACTTC. This gives the protein CASSPETGRQETQYF.